This TCR beta chain emerged from a study of Graves' ophthalmopathy and Graves' hyperthyroidism. As for the study in general: No treatment had been given when peripheral blood was collected at initial diagnosis.

The evidence that diagnosis relied on was clinical symptoms, serum thyroxine, TRAb, thyroid ultrasound and orbital computed tomography. The germline V gene has CDR1 SGHTA and CDR2 FQGTGA. The V gene end was trimmed by 3 bases and the J gene end by 1 base; junction bases not matched to a gene: 1. The CDR3 contains 15 residues. Amplified material comprised TCR beta CDR3 regions derived from RNA transcripts. Scientists carried out first-round RT-PCR using HTBI primers and then a second-round multiplex PCR. TCRdb re-called the multiplex PCR reads with MiXCR, one entry per CDR3 protein. The sample consists of 620,000 or so distinct CDR3 sequences, 22% of them appearing once.

This chain uses TRBV7-3 with TRBJ2-5; 11 bases are a match to TRBD2. The source of this sequence is a woman aged 18-29 years with stable Graves' hyperthyroidism. Some clones in this sample may be carry-over from other donors' samples. The sequenced material came from peripheral blood. This chain's CDR3 is CASSLTSGTQETQYF. CDR3 bases: TGTGCCAGCAGCTTGACTAGCGGGACCCAAGAGACCCAGTACTTC. The whole variable domain, remainder taken from reference TRBV7-3 and TRBJ2-5, is GAGVSQTPSNKVTEKGKYVELRCDPISGHTALYWYRQSLGQGPEFLIYFQGTGAADDSGLPNDRFFAVRPEGSVSTLKIQRTERGDSAVYLCASSLTSGTQETQYFGPGTRLLVL.